A selection of T cell receptor beta chains follows, all from one sample in a study of blood T cell repertoires in COVID-19. The table came from immunoSEQ multiplex PCR; TCRdb's copy has only in-frame clones and leaves some out. The sample includes more than 110,000 clones, around 81% of them seen just once. The sequenced material came from peripheral blood. Receptors were obtained from a human donor in a cohort sampled during active COVID-19. CDR3s include the opening cysteine and the closing phenylalanine or tryptophan. Fields, in order: clone size, D gene, J gene, V gene, CDR3 protein, CDR3 DNA. A D gene is named only where the DNA matches it firmly. A row's size may be missing; if present it is once, few, many or a size class.

>-|-|TRBJ1-1|TRBV12-3/TRBV12-4
CASSPGINTEAFF
TGTGCCAGCAGCCCGGGTATTAACACTGAAGCTTTCTTT
>-|TRBD1|TRBJ2-7|TRBV12-5
CASGYRQGGYYEQYF
TGTGCTAGTGGTTACAGACAGGGGGGGTACTACGAGCAGTACTTC
>-|TRBD1|TRBJ1-6|TRBV5-1
CASSLAGQGSNSPLHF
TGCGCCAGCAGCCTGGCCGGACAGGGGAGTAATTCACCCCTCCACTTT
>-|TRBD1|TRBJ2-2|TRBV2
CASSELGQMTGELFF
TGTGCCAGCAGTGAATTGGGACAGATGACCGGGGAGCTGTTTTTT
>-|-|TRBJ1-5|TRBV2
CASSASTDGNQPQHF
TGTGCCAGCAGTGCCTCTACAGACGGCAATCAGCCCCAGCATTTT
>-|-|TRBJ2-5|TRBV3-1/TRBV3-2
CASRKYSGETQYF
TGTGCCAGCAGAAAGTATTCGGGGGAGACCCAGTACTTC
>once|TRBD1|TRBJ1-3|TRBV6-5
CASSYSGQPGNTIYF
TGTGCCAGCAGTTACTCGGGACAGCCTGGAAACACCATATATTTT
>-|-|TRBJ2-3|TRBV11-2
CASSPRGRITDTQYF
TGTGCCAGCAGCCCGCGGGGTAGGATCACAGATACGCAGTATTTT
>-|TRBD1|TRBJ1-4|TRBV2
CASKRDRWNEKLFF
TGTGCCAGCAAGAGGGACAGATGGAATGAAAAACTGTTTTTT
>few|-|TRBJ1-4|TRBV5-1
CASSLASRGSEKLFF
TGCGCCAGCAGCTTGGCTTCCAGGGGTAGTGAAAAACTGTTTTTT
>-|TRBD1|TRBJ2-7|TRBV7-9
CASSLGDSLSYEQYF
TGTGCCAGCAGCTTAGGGGACAGCTTATCCTACGAGCAGTACTTC
>-|-|TRBJ2-3|TRBV11-3
CASSLGGTASTDTQYF
TGTGCCAGCAGCTTAGGCGGGACAGCCAGCACAGATACGCAGTATTTT
>-|-|TRBJ2-1|TRBV6-4
CASSDSSPNNEQFF
TGTGCCAGCAGTGACTCGAGTCCGAACAATGAGCAGTTCTTC
>once|-|TRBJ2-3|TRBV7-3
CASSPIGGGTDTQYF
TGTGCCAGCAGCCCGATCGGGGGAGGCACAGATACGCAGTATTTT
>-|-|TRBJ1-1|TRBV29-1
CSVSFSRGNTEAFF
TGCAGCGTTAGTTTTTCCCGAGGGAACACTGAAGCTTTCTTT
>-|-|TRBJ1-1|TRBV5-4
CASSQESVMNTEAFF
TGTGCCAGCAGTCAAGAAAGCGTCATGAACACTGAAGCTTTCTTT
>-|TRBD2|TRBJ2-5|TRBV19
CASSIELARQETQYF
TGTGCCAGTAGTATAGAACTAGCGAGGCAAGAGACCCAGTACTTC
>-|TRBD2|TRBJ2-7|TRBV5-6
CASSRGGSSYEQYF
TGTGCCAGCAGCCGCGGGGGGAGCTCCTACGAGCAGTACTTC
>-|TRBD1|TRBJ1-1|TRBV5-1
CASSFGQDTEAFF
TGCGCCAGCAGCTTTGGACAGGACACTGAAGCTTTCTTT
>-|TRBD1|TRBJ2-3|TRBV9
CASSVRQGSDTQYF
TGTGCCAGCAGCGTAAGACAGGGTTCAGATACGCAGTATTTT